Described below is a single T cell receptor beta chain sequence and its context. Its antigen remains unidentified. This CDR3 is built from 15 residues. After removal of 2 bases from V and 5 bases from J, the junction contained 9 bases not matched to a gene. Germline CDR1 is MDHEN and CDR2 is SYDVKM. The data are from a study of cytomegalovirus exposure and HLA in healthy donors. As for the study in general: Genotyping showed 81% of approximately 430 donors falling in the Caucasian-associated ancestry cluster.

It was with 60 Vbeta and 13 Jbeta primers that the PCR ran. Data came from immunoSEQ multiplex PCR; TCRdb stores just in-frame clones and leaves some out. The data hold about 140,000 clones, with around 80% observed a single time. Study results and caveats: In most subjects, TCR beta sequences reportedly gave accurate predictions of HLA-A and HLA-B alleles. Clonal expansion, a later analysis showed, was greater in HLA-associated TCR beta chains than in equally common others. TCR beta V segments were, for the most part, productive about 87% or about 30% of the time in an earlier analysis.

The chain couples TRBV28 to TRBJ2-7; TRBD1 matches at 7 bases. The source is a male donor in good health and CMV-seropositive. Sample: PBMCs. The CDR3 here is CASSLNFRGLNEQYF. CDR3 nucleotides: TGTGCCAGCAGTTTAAATTTTAGGGGGCTAAACGAGCAGTACTTC.